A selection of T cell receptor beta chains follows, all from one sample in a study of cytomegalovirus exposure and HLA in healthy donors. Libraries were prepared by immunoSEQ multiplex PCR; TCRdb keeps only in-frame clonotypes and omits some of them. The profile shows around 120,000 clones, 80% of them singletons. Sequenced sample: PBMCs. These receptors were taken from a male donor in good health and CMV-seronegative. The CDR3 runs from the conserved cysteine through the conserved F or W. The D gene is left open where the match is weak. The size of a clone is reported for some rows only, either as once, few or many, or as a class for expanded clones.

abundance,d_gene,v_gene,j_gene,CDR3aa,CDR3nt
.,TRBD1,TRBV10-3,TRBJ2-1,CATWTGSSNEQFF,TGTGCCACCTGGACAGGGAGTTCCAATGAGCAGTTCTTC
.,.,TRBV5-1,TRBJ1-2,CASSLELAGDHTGYTF,TGCGCCAGCAGCTTGGAATTGGCGGGGGACCATACGGGCTACACCTTC
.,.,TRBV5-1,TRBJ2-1,CASSDQGLGNEQFF,TGCGCCAGCAGTGATCAGGGGCTAGGGAATGAGCAGTTCTTC
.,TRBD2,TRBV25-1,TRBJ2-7,CASSGTGLPFAEQYF,TGTGCCAGCAGTGGTACGGGACTACCCTTCGCCGAGCAGTACTTC
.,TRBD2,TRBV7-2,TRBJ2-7,CASSQPRTSGRGSSYEQYF,TGTGCCAGCAGCCAGCCCCGGACTAGCGGGAGGGGAAGCTCCTACGAGCAGTACTTC
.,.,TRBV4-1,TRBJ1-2,CASSQSGGGYTF,TGCGCCAGCAGCCAGTCGGGGGGAGGCTACACCTTC
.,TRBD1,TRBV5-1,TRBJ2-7,CASSFRTGPYEQYF,TGCGCCAGCAGCTTTCGGACAGGGCCCTACGAGCAGTACTTC
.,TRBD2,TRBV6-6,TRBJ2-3,CASSPQGGRTADTQYF,TGTGCCAGCAGCCCCCAAGGCGGGAGAACCGCAGATACGCAGTATTTT
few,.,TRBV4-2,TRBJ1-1,CASSLDSFSTEAFF,TGTGCCAGCAGCTTGGACAGCTTTAGCACTGAAGCTTTCTTT
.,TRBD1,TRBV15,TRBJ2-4,CATSRSGQGNSQYF,TGTGCCACCAGCAGATCGGGACAGGGGAACAGTCAGTACTTC
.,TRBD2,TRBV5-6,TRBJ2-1,CASSLWREVNEQFF,TGTGCCAGCAGCTTGTGGCGGGAGGTTAATGAGCAGTTCTTC
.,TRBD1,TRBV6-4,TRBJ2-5,CASSQGTSGTQYF,TGTGCCAGCTCACAGGGGACCTCGGGGACCCAGTACTTC
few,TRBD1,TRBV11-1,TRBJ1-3,CASSLGGTGLSGNTIYF,TGTGCCAGCAGCCTTGGAGGGACAGGGCTCTCTGGAAACACCATATATTTT
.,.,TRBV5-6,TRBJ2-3,CASSPWIAARIYTQYF,TGTGCCAGCAGCCCATGGATAGCGGCAAGGATATATACGCAGTATTTT
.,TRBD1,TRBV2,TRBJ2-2,CATQPDRVGTGELFF,TGTGCCACCCAACCCGACAGGGTAGGAACCGGGGAGCTGTTTTTT
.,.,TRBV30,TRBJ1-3,CAWSTGGNTIYF,TGTGCCTGGAGTACAGGGGGAAACACCATATATTTT
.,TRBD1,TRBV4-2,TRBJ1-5,CASSQDTAGGSQSWPQHF,TGTGCCAGCAGCCAAGATACGGCAGGGGGATCCCAAAGTTGGCCCCAGCATTTT
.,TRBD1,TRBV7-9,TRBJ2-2,CASSLLQGAGELFF,TGTGCCAGCAGTCTCTTACAGGGGGCCGGGGAGCTGTTTTTT
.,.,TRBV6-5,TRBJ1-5,CASKSSGSPNQPQHF,TGTGCCAGCAAAAGCTCAGGGTCCCCAAATCAGCCCCAGCATTTT
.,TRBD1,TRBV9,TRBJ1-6,CASSVAVRTGPHSPLHF,TGTGCCAGCAGCGTAGCCGTCCGGACAGGCCCCCATTCACCCCTCCACTTT
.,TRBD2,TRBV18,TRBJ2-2,CASISGLAGHNTGELFF,TGTGCCAGCATCTCGGGACTAGCGGGTCACAACACCGGGGAGCTGTTTTTT
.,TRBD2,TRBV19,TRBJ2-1,CASRNSGRGNEQFF,TGTGCCAGTAGGAATAGCGGGAGAGGGAATGAGCAGTTCTTC
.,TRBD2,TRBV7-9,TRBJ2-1,CASSLVRGVYNEQFF,TGTGCCAGCAGCTTAGTACGGGGGGTGTACAATGAGCAGTTCTTC
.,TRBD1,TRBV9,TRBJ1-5,CASSDGETGAQPQHF,TGTGCCAGCAGCGACGGGGAGACAGGGGCTCAGCCCCAGCATTTT
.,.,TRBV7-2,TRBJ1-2,CASSFRDGGSGYTF,TGTGCCAGCAGCTTCCGGGATGGGGGCTCTGGCTACACCTTC
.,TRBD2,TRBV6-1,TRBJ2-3,CASKLGGASDTQYF,TGTGCCAGCAAGCTCGGGGGGGCGTCAGATACGCAGTATTTT
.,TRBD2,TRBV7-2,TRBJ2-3,CASSFLPSGGGKDTQYF,TGTGCCAGCAGCTTCCTCCCTAGCGGGGGCGGTAAAGATACGCAGTATTTT
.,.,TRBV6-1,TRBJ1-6,CASSEAFNSPLHF,TGTGCCAGCAGTGAAGCCTTTAATTCACCCCTCCACTTT
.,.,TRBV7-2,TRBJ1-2,CASSLPEANYGYTF,TGTGCCAGCAGCTTACCGGAGGCTAACTATGGCTACACCTTC
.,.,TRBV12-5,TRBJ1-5,CASGFAGSGLITSNQPQHF,TGTGCTAGTGGTTTCGCAGGGTCAGGCCTTATTACTAGCAATCAGCCCCAGCATTTT
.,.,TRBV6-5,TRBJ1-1,CASSLTGPGEAFF,TGTGCCAGCAGCTTAACAGGGCCGGGTGAAGCTTTCTTT
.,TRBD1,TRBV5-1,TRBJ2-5,CASSIETGEYETQYF,TGCGCCAGCAGCATAGAGACAGGGGAGTACGAGACCCAGTACTTC
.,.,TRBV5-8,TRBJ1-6,CASSPGGGYGSPLHF,TGTGCCAGCAGCCCCGGCGGGGGGTATGGTTCACCCCTCCACTTT
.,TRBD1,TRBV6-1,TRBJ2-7,CASSVPGDRDYEQYF,TGTGCCAGCAGTGTCCCCGGGGACAGGGACTACGAGCAGTACTTC
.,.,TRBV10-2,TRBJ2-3,CASSAKGRDTQYF,TGCGCCAGCAGTGCTAAGGGGCGGGATACGCAGTATTTT
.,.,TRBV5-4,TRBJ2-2,CASSTQGGSGELFF,TGTGCCAGCAGCACCCAAGGTGGGAGCGGGGAGCTGTTTTTT
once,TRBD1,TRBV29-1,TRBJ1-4,CSAKGAENEKLFF,TGCAGCGCAAAGGGGGCCGAGAATGAAAAACTGTTTTTT
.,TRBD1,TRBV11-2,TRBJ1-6,CASRAPGQGNSPLHF,TGTGCCAGCAGGGCACCGGGACAGGGTAATTCACCCCTCCACTTT
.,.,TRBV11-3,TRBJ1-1,CASSPGGANTEAFF,TGTGCCAGCAGTCCCGGTGGGGCGAACACTGAAGCTTTCTTT
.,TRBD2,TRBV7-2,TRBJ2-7,CASTRSGGAYEQYF,TGTGCCAGCACTCGTAGCGGGGGGGCCTACGAGCAGTACTTC
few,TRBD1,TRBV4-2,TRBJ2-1,CASSQDWTGGYDEQFF,TGTGCCAGCAGCCAAGATTGGACAGGGGGCTATGATGAGCAGTTCTTC
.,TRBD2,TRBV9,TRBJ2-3,CASSVGVAGATDTQYF,TGTGCCAGCAGCGTAGGGGTAGCGGGGGCCACAGATACGCAGTATTTT
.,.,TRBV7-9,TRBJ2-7,CASSPSYEQYF,TGTGCCAGCAGCCCTAGTTACGAGCAGTACTTC
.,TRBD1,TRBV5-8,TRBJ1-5,CASSSGQGNQPQHF,TGTGCCAGCAGCTCGGGACAGGGAAATCAGCCCCAGCATTTT
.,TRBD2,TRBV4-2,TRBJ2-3,CASSQTLAGADTQYF,TGTGCCAGCAGCCAGACCCTAGCGGGAGCTGATACGCAGTATTTT
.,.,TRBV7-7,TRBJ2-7,CASSPPRGGSYEQYF,TGTGCTAGCAGCCCTCCAAGAGGGGGCTCCTACGAGCAGTACTTC
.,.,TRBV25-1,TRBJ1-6,CASSDQGGVTPLHF,TGTGCCAGCAGTGACCAGGGAGGTGTGACACCCCTCCACTTT
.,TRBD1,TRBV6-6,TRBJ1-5,CASGGANNQPQHF,TGTGCCTCAGGGGGAGCTAACAATCAGCCCCAGCATTTT
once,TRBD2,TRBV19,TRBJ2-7,CATRRGGEQYF,TGTGCCACCCGGCGGGGGGGCGAGCAGTACTTC
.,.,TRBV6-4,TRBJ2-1,CASSDSTYSYNEQFF,TGTGCCAGCAGTGACTCGACATACTCCTACAATGAGCAGTTCTTC
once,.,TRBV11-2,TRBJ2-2,CASSRGESGRGELFF,TGTGCCAGCAGCCGCGGGGAGTCAGGCCGCGGGGAGCTGTTTTTT
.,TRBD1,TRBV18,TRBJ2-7,CASSPLDRSGEQYF,TGTGCCAGCTCACCACTGGACAGGTCCGGGGAGCAGTACTTC
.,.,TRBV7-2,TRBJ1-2,CASSSEGGASGYTF,TGTGCCAGCAGCTCTGAGGGGGGGGCCAGTGGCTACACCTTC
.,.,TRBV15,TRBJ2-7,CATSRGSRGTNSYEQYF,TGTGCCACCAGCAGAGGAAGCCGAGGGACAAACTCCTACGAGCAGTACTTC
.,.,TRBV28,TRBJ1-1,CASSPRGGGDAEAFF,TGTGCCAGCAGTCCACGCGGCGGGGGAGACGCTGAAGCTTTCTTT
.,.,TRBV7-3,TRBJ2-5,CASSTGRQETQYF,TGTGCCAGCAGCACGGGAAGACAAGAGACCCAGTACTTC
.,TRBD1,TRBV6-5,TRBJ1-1,CASRPVQGAAEAFF,TGTGCCAGCAGACCCGTACAGGGGGCCGCTGAAGCTTTCTTT
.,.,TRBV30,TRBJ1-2,CAWSNTEANYGYTF,TGTGCCTGGAGTAACACCGAAGCTAACTATGGCTACACCTTC